This TCR beta chain was sequenced during a study of Graves' ophthalmopathy and Graves' hyperthyroidism. RNA transcripts were the template, and TCR beta CDR3 regions were amplified from them. First-round RT-PCR used HTBI primers; second-round multiplex PCR followed. Each CDR3 protein gets one entry after TCRdb re-called the multiplex PCR reads with MiXCR. The sample carries around 170,000 distinct CDR3 sequences, 30% to 45% recorded once. V was trimmed by 2 bases and J by 6 bases, leaving 8 bases between them. The CDR3 totals 13 residues. CDR1 and CDR2 (germline): SGHTA, FQGNSA. The sequenced sample was peripheral blood. The TCR comes from a woman in her forties with Graves' ophthalmopathy. The gene calls are TRBV7-2 and TRBJ2-4, with no clear D. The CDR3 loop reads CASSLMERNIQYF. In DNA, the CDR3 is TGTGCCAGCAGCTTAATGGAGAGAAACATTCAGTACTTC.